This T cell receptor (beta chain) was recorded in a study of technical replicates of blood from a handful of donors. Trimming shortened V by 6 bases and J by 1 base, and 16 bases separated the two germline ends. The CDR3 runs 16 residues. The germline gives CDR1 MNHEY, CDR2 SMNVEV (reference sequence). Sequenced by immunoSEQ multiplex PCR; TCRdb stores in-frame clones only, minus some. The sample contains tens of thousands of clones, 90% to 95% of which appear only once. Material: T cells isolated from PBMCs. V usage is TRBV27 and J usage is TRBJ1-5, with D possibly matching TRBD1 (6 bases). The receptor's source is a human donor in good health. CDR3 nucleotides: TGTGCCAGCAGACCATACAGGGAAGGGAGCAATCAGCCCCAGCATTTT. Translation: CASRPYREGSNQPQHF.